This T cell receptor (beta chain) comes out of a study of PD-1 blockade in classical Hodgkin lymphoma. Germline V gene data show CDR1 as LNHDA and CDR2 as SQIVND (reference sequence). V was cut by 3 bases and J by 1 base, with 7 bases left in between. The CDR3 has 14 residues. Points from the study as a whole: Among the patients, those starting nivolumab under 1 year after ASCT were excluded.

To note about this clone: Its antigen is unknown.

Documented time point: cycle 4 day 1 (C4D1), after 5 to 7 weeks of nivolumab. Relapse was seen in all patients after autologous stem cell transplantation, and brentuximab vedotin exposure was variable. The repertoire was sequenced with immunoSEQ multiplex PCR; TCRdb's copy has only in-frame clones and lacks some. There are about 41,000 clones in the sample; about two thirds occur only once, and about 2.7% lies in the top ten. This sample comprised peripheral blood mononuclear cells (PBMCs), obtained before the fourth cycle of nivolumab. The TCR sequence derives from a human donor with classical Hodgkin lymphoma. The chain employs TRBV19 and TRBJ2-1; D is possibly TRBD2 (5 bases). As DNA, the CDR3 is TGTGCCAGTAGTATTGAGGGTTCCTACAATGAGCAGTTCTTC. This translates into CASSIEGSYNEQFF.